This passage covers 21 T cell receptor beta chains from one sample sequenced in a study of control samples from healthy donors and cancer patients. The table came from immunoSEQ multiplex PCR; TCRdb's copy has only in-frame clones and leaves some out. Of approximately 82,000 clones detected, 85% to 95% appear once; the ten largest clones hold around 4.7%. The sample comprised blood. The receptors here all came from a woman under 30 in good health.

V gene TRBV9 combines with J gene TRBJ2-3; TRBD2 is a possible D gene (6 bases). CDR3 length: 15 amino acids. Trimming removed 0 bases from V and 3 bases from J, with 11 bases in between. CDR1 and CDR2 from the germline V gene are SGDLS and YYNGEE. CDR3 sequence (DNA): TGTGCCAGCAGCGTAGTGGGCGGGAAAACAGATACGCAGTATTTT. It codes for CASSVVGGKTDTQYF.

The rearrangement uses TRBV29-1 and TRBJ1-1; 7 bases agree with TRBD1. The CDR3 loop spans 12 amino acids. Germline values: CDR1 SQVTM, CDR2 ANQGSEA. Trimming cost V 3 bases and J 4 bases; bases outside gene matches: 2. The CDR3 is CSVDDRVTEAFF. The CDR3 region has the DNA TGCAGCGTTGATGACAGGGTCACTGAAGCTTTCTTT.

The CDR3 nucleotides are TGTGCCAGTAGTACAGCCCCTGGGGAGCAGTACTTC. As protein: CASSTAPGEQYF. The rearrangement links TRBV19 to TRBJ2-7; D is undetermined. Germline CDR1 is LNHDA and CDR2 is SQIVND (reference sequence). The CDR3 is 12 residues long. V lost 4 bases and J 7 bases, leaving 11 bases between the germline ends.

V gene TRBV28 combines with J gene TRBJ1-2, with 7 bases identical to TRBD1. Looked up from germline, CDR1 is MDHEN and CDR2 is SYDVKM. J gave up 5 bases and V 3 bases, and 3 bases lay outside the gene matches. The CDR3 sequence is 13 residues long. The CDR3 sequence: CASSFPRGYGYTF. CDR3 sequence (DNA): TGTGCCAGCAGTTTTCCCAGGGGGTATGGCTACACCTTC.

This chain joins TRBV11-2 and TRBJ2-5; no definite D call. In germline, CDR1 is SGHAT, CDR2 FQNNGV. The CDR3 consists of 17 residues. V gave up 3 bases and J gave up 1 base, with 18 bases separating them. CDR3 nucleotide sequence: TGTGCCAGCAGCTTCAATAGTCGAGAAACAACCCAAGAGACCCAGTACTTC. Translated: CASSFNSRETTQETQYF.

A word on this clone: This specimen includes other DNA sequences encoding the same CDR3. The chain carries TRBV7-2 and TRBJ1-2; tentatively, D is TRBD1 (5 bases). There are 12 residues in the CDR3. V lost 2 bases, J lost 5 bases, and 6 bases lay in between. CDR1 is SGHTA, CDR2 FQGNSA, per germline. The CDR3: CASSLRTYGYTF. The CDR3 DNA follows: TGTGCCAGCAGCTTAAGGACATATGGCTACACCTTC.

This chain connects TRBV7-8 to TRBJ2-3; TRBD1 might be the D (6 bases). Germline values: CDR1 SGHVS, CDR2 FQNEAQ. The CDR3 is 16 amino acids. With 4 bases removed from V and 5 bases from J, the gap between germline ends came to 19 bases. The DNA of the CDR3 is TGTGCCAGCAGCTGGGGGCGGTCCAGGCGGTTAGATACGCAGTATTTT. It codes for CASSWGRSRRLDTQYF.

Comment on this clone: The sample holds other DNA sequences that translate to the same CDR3. V and J are TRBV5-8 and TRBJ2-5, with 7 positions matching TRBD1. This CDR3 region has 13 residues. Germline trimming cut 4 bases from V and 5 bases from J; bases unmatched to any gene: 5. Germline CDR1 SGHTS, CDR2 YDEGEE. The CDR3 loop reads CASSLRQGETQYF. CDR3 DNA sequence: TGTGCCAGCAGCCTACGACAGGGCGAGACCCAGTACTTC.

The chain employs TRBV24-1 and TRBJ1-5; 9 nucleotides align to TRBD1. V was pared by 5 bases and J by 1 base, with 2 bases of the junction left unmatched. The CDR3 is 15 amino acids. Germline CDR1 reads KGHDR; CDR2 reads SFDVKD. CDR3 DNA sequence: TGTGCCACCAGTGCAGGACAGGGGAGCAATCAGCCCCAGCATTTT. Translating it yields CATSAGQGSNQPQHF.

The chain joins TRBV9 to TRBJ2-7; TRBD1 is a possible D gene (6 bases). Trimming took 3 bases from V and 3 from J, leaving 10 bases between them. The CDR3 has 13 residues. The V gene's germline CDR1 is SGDLS and CDR2 YYNGEE. CDR3 in amino acids: CASSEEDSYEQYF. The CDR3 DNA reads TGTGCCAGCAGCGAAGAGGACAGCTACGAGCAGTACTTC.

The chain uses TRBV6-5 and TRBJ2-1; D might be TRBD2 (5 bases). The CDR3 totals 15 residues. V was pared by 4 bases and J by 6 bases, with 16 bases between. CDR1 and CDR2 from the germline V gene are MNHEY and SVGAGI. The CDR3 DNA reads TGTGCCAGCAGTTCGGAGCTAGCAGCAATCAATGAGCAGTTCTTC. Its translation is CASSSELAAINEQFF.

The V and J genes are TRBV6-2 or TRBV6-3 and TRBJ1-5; D perhaps matches TRBD1 (5 bases). V lost 5 bases to trimming and J lost 3 bases, with 17 bases between them. Per the germline V gene, CDR1 is MNHEY and CDR2 is SVGEGT. The CDR3 covers 16 residues. As DNA, the CDR3 is TGTGCCAGCAGTCTCTCCCGACAGATTTCCAATCAGCCCCAGCATTTT. Translating gives CASSLSRQISNQPQHF.

The table lists this clone with a count of one. V and J are TRBV19 and TRBJ1-2, with D unresolved. V was cut by 4 bases and J by 1 base, with 10 bases left in between. From germline, CDR1 is LNHDA and CDR2 SQIVND (reference sequence). There are 14 residues in the CDR3. The CDR3 nucleotides read TGTGCCAGTAGTACGAACAGCGATAACTATGGCTACACCTTC. This gives the protein CASSTNSDNYGYTF. Based on the CDR3 plus reference TRBV19 and TRBJ1-2, the full variable domain is DGGITQSPKYLFRKEGQNVTLSCEQNLNHDAMYWYRQDPGQGLRLIYYSQIVNDFQKGDIAEGYSVSREKKESFPLTVTSAQKNPTAFYLCASSTNSDNYGYTFGSGTRLTVV.

The J gene is TRBJ1-2, the V gene TRBV18; no firm D call. Germline CDR1 is KGHSH and CDR2 is LQKENI. The germline V and J ends were trimmed by 3 bases and 6 bases, with 11 bases remaining between them. The CDR3 spans 13 residues. CDR3 sequence reads: CASSPKEGDGYTF. In DNA, the CDR3 is TGTGCCAGCTCACCCAAGGAGGGCGATGGCTACACCTTC. The variable domain in full, completed from reference TRBV18 and TRBJ1-2, reads NAGVMQNPRHLVRRRGQEARLRCSPMKGHSHVYWYRQLPEEGLKFMVYLQKENIIDESGMPKERFSAEFPKEGPSILRIQQVVRGDSAAYFCASSPKEGDGYTFGSGTRLTVV.

The chain has TRBV20-1 and TRBJ2-3; unclear D gene. Trimming left V 3 bases short and J 2 bases short, with 6 bases between. The length of the CDR3 is 12 residues. Germline V gene lookup returns CDR1 DFQATT and CDR2 SNEGSKA (reference sequence). Here the CDR3 reads CSASGPTDTQYF. Here the CDR3 DNA reads TGCAGTGCTAGTGGACCCACAGATACGCAGTATTTT.

This clone has only one observation. The chain links TRBV19 to TRBJ1-2; no firm D call. The germline V and J ends were trimmed by 1 base and 2 bases, with 11 bases remaining between them. Looked up from germline, CDR1 is LNHDA and CDR2 is SQIVND (reference sequence). The CDR3 is 15 amino acids. DNA of the CDR3: TGTGCCAGTAGTATAGTAGCGGCAGAAAACTATGGCTACACCTTC. Translating gives CASSIVAAENYGYTF.

The genes are TRBV27 and TRBJ2-7; D gene uncertain. From germline, CDR1 is MNHEY and CDR2 SMNVEV (reference sequence). The CDR3 loop spans 12 amino acids. V was shortened by 5 bases and J by 4 bases, with 9 bases between the two germline ends. In nucleotides, the CDR3 is TGTGCCAGCAGTAGTGCGTCGTACGAGCAGTACTTC. Residues: CASSSASYEQYF.

The chain has TRBV6-4 and TRBJ2-7, with a tentative D call TRBD2 (6 bases). There are 13 residues in the CDR3. V lost 6 bases and J lost 4, with 13 bases in between. Per the germline V gene, CDR1 is MRHNA and CDR2 is SNTAGT. Here the CDR3 DNA reads TGTGCCAGCAGATCGGGACTTACGTACGAGCAGTACTTC. This encodes CASRSGLTYEQYF.

The chain carries TRBV28 and TRBJ1-5; no reliable D call. The CDR3 covers 16 residues. Germline V gene sequence: CDR1 MDHEN, CDR2 SYDVKM. Trimming stripped 2 bases from V and 2 bases from J, with 13 bases between. CDR3 nucleotides: TGTGCCAGCAGTTTACGATCCGGGTTGGGCAATCAGCCCCAGCATTTT. This codes for CASSLRSGLGNQPQHF.

The gene calls are TRBV18 and TRBJ1-2; TRBD1 is a possible D gene (6 bases). CDR1 is KGHSH and CDR2 is LQKENI in the germline V gene. Trimming left V 6 bases short and J 5 bases short, with 7 bases between. The CDR3 is 11 residues long. In nucleotides, the CDR3 is TGTGCCAGCTCGGACAGTTATGGCTACACCTTC. Protein: CASSDSYGYTF.

The rearrangement uses TRBV15 and TRBJ1-4; D not certain. The germline CDR1 and CDR2 sequences are LNHNV and YYDKDF (reference sequence). The CDR3 is 15 residues long. The V and J ends lost 1 base and 6 bases respectively, with 12 bases between them. Written as DNA, the CDR3 is TGTGCCACCAGCAGAGTACGCGCGGGCGATGAAAAACTGTTTTTT. Encoded protein: CATSRVRAGDEKLFF.